The T cell receptor (beta chain) under discussion was sequenced for a study of T cell responses to AZD1222 COVID-19 vaccine. Turning to the study itself: It was second doses at about 4 or about 12 weeks that were pooled. Broader study findings: The donor cohort was predominantly white British with a female majority, and clonal diversity may have been underestimated. Of the AZD1222 recipients, only 5 or 6 were seropositive at baseline. Sampling that yielded the repertoires occurred only after the peak T cell response.

Germline CDR1 LNHDA, CDR2 SQIVND (reference sequence). Trimming shortened V by 4 bases and J by 7 bases, and 14 bases separated the two germline ends. The CDR3 runs 14 residues. Measured with immunoSEQ multiplex PCR; TCRdb has only the in-frame clones, and not every one. The sample contains under 70,000 clones, 88% of which appear only once. This clone has just a few counts. Its antigen is unidentified. The chain carries TRBV19 and TRBJ2-1; maybe TRBD2 (6 bases). The sequencing used peripheral blood, collected on day 0 of AZD1222 vaccination. This TCR derives from an adult in good health. As DNA, the CDR3 is TGTGCCAGTAGTACCCAAGCGGGTCTGAATGAGCAGTTCTTC. Residues: CASSTQAGLNEQFF.